This is a list of T cell receptor beta chains from one sample in a study of blood T cell repertoires in COVID-19. Clones were read by immunoSEQ multiplex PCR, and TCRdb kept only the in-frame ones, dropping some. In the table there are roughly 180,000 clones, less than 90% of which are singletons. The sequencing sample was made of PBMCs or T cells enriched from blood (not recorded which). The receptor source for this set is a woman between 45 and 60 years old who had recovered from COVID-19. Each CDR3 is given with its conserved first and last residue. The order of the fields is V gene, clone size, D gene, J gene, CDR3 protein, CDR3 DNA. A D gene is named only where the DNA matches it firmly. Clone size is stated in some rows and not others, as once, few, many or a class when expanded.

>TRBV7-9|-|TRBD1|TRBJ1-4
CASSLAGQEGKLFF
TGTGCCAGCAGCTTAGCCGGACAGGAGGGAAAACTGTTTTTT
>TRBV7-2|-|TRBD2|TRBJ2-3
CASSARAGGRDTQYF
TGTGCCAGCAGCGCCCGGGCGGGGGGCAGAGATACGCAGTATTTT
>TRBV2|-|TRBD1|TRBJ1-1
CASGGTGRGGGTEAFF
TGTGCCAGCGGGGGGACAGGGAGGGGTGGAGGCACTGAAGCTTTCTTT
>TRBV7-6|-|-|TRBJ1-1
CASRQGFGEAFF
TGTGCCAGCAGACAGGGATTTGGGGAAGCTTTCTTT
>TRBV5-1|-|TRBD1|TRBJ1-1
CASSYRQGNTEAFF
TGCGCCAGCAGCTATCGACAGGGGAACACTGAAGCTTTCTTT
>TRBV27|-|TRBD2|TRBJ2-3
CASSPSLAGSTDTQYF
TGTGCCAGCAGTCCCTCCCTAGCGGGGAGCACAGATACGCAGTATTTT
>TRBV7-9|-|TRBD1|TRBJ1-6
CASSLFGTGAASYNSPLHF
TGTGCCAGCAGCTTATTTGGGACAGGGGCTGCCTCCTATAATTCACCCCTCCACTTT
>TRBV11-2|-|-|TRBJ2-1
CASSLLSGINEQFF
TGTGCCAGCAGCTTATTGTCAGGGATTAATGAGCAGTTCTTC
>TRBV6-4|-|TRBD2|TRBJ2-3
CASSYGGLAGVPDTQYF
TGTGCCAGCAGTTACGGGGGTCTAGCGGGAGTTCCGGATACGCAGTATTTT
>TRBV19|-|-|TRBJ1-6
CASGPPNSPLHF
TGTGCCAGTGGGCCCCCGAATTCACCCCTCCACTTT
>TRBV7-2|-|TRBD1|TRBJ1-5
CASRRTGVDQPQHF
TGTGCCAGCAGAAGAACAGGGGTTGATCAGCCCCAGCATTTT
>TRBV6-2/TRBV6-3|once|-|TRBJ1-5
CASSYSGHSGGQPQHF
TGTGCCAGCAGTTACTCGGGACACTCGGGGGGGCAGCCCCAGCATTTT
>TRBV4-1|-|-|TRBJ1-4
CASSSGTNNEKLFF
TGCGCCAGCAGCTCCGGGACTAATAATGAAAAACTGTTTTTT
>TRBV4-3|-|-|TRBJ1-1
CASSQDRGSGTEAFF
TGCGCCAGCAGCCAAGATAGGGGGTCCGGCACTGAAGCTTTCTTT
>TRBV3-1/TRBV3-2|-|-|TRBJ1-3
CASSHQARDIGNTIYF
TGTGCCAGCAGCCACCAAGCCCGGGACATTGGAAACACCATATATTTT
>TRBV20-1|-|TRBD1|TRBJ1-2
CSASHLTGEYYGYTF
TGCAGTGCCAGTCATCTCACAGGGGAGTACTATGGCTACACCTTC
>TRBV2|few|TRBD1|TRBJ1-1
CASTKGALGAFF
TGTGCCAGCACCAAGGGGGCCCTGGGAGCTTTCTTT
>TRBV5-1|-|-|TRBJ2-3
CASSLDPGTDTQYF
TGCGCCAGCAGCTTGGACCCGGGCACAGATACGCAGTATTTT
>TRBV5-8|-|-|TRBJ2-2
CASSLDLGYTGELFF
TGTGCCAGCAGCTTGGACCTCGGGTACACCGGGGAGCTGTTTTTT
>TRBV27|-|-|TRBJ2-5
CASSLGGTDRPETQYF
TGTGCCAGCAGTTTAGGGGGCACCGACAGGCCGGAGACCCAGTACTTC
>TRBV5-1|-|TRBD1|TRBJ2-2
CASSAGTGVTGELFF
TGCGCCAGCAGTGCCGGGACAGGCGTCACCGGGGAGCTGTTTTTT
>TRBV4-3|-|TRBD2|TRBJ2-1
CASSQAGGHYNEQFF
TGCGCCAGCAGCCAAGCGGGAGGTCACTACAATGAGCAGTTCTTC
>TRBV5-8|-|-|TRBJ1-2
CASSQENNTGTSNYGYTF
TGTGCCAGCAGCCAAGAGAACAACACAGGGACCTCTAACTATGGCTACACCTTC
>TRBV9|once|-|TRBJ1-5
CASSAFGNQPQHF
TGTGCCAGCAGCGCATTCGGTAATCAGCCCCAGCATTTT
>TRBV14|-|-|TRBJ1-3
CASSPRGPRSSGNTIYF
TGTGCCAGCAGCCCCCGCGGGCCCAGGTCCTCTGGAAACACCATATATTTT
>TRBV12-3/TRBV12-4|-|-|TRBJ1-5
CASSLSSNQPQHF
TGTGCCAGCAGTTTGTCGAGCAATCAGCCCCAGCATTTT
>TRBV29-1|-|-|TRBJ2-1
CTGRTYNEQFF
TGCACTGGCAGAACCTACAATGAGCAGTTCTTC
>TRBV27|-|-|TRBJ1-1
CASSSTSTGEKAFF
TGTGCCAGCAGTTCGACCTCGACGGGAGAGAAAGCTTTCTTT
>TRBV28|-|TRBD2|TRBJ2-5
CASTLSPDAGGQKTQYF
TGTGCCAGCACCCTGTCCCCTGATGCGGGGGGGCAAAAGACCCAGTACTTC
>TRBV24-1|-|-|TRBJ1-1
CATRRGFEAFF
TGTGCCACCAGAAGGGGATTTGAAGCTTTCTTT
>TRBV28|-|TRBD1|TRBJ1-5
CASSSTGGNQPQHF
TGTGCCAGCAGTTCGACAGGGGGTAATCAGCCCCAGCATTTT
>TRBV9|once|-|TRBJ1-4
CASASGGTTNEKLFF
TGTGCCAGTGCCTCGGGGGGGACAACTAATGAAAAACTGTTTTTT
>TRBV20-1|-|-|TRBJ1-2
CSAGGSGGYTF
TGCAGTGCCGGGGGTTCTGGTGGCTACACCTTC
>TRBV5-4|medium-sized|-|TRBJ1-1
CASRWWGGGTEAFF
TGTGCCAGCAGATGGTGGGGGGGCGGCACTGAAGCTTTCTTT
>TRBV6-5|once|TRBD1|TRBJ1-1
CASSCWTGPNTEAFF
TGTGCCAGCAGTTGCTGGACAGGGCCAAACACTGAAGCTTTCTTT
>TRBV25-1|-|-|TRBJ2-2
CASSALLNTGELFF
TGTGCCAGCAGTGCCCTATTGAACACCGGGGAGCTGTTTTTT
>TRBV19|-|-|TRBJ1-3
CASSPSDTVGNTIYF
TGTGCCAGTAGTCCGTCCGACACAGTTGGAAACACCATATATTTT
>TRBV28|-|-|TRBJ1-1
CAARLNTEAFF
TGTGCCGCGAGGCTGAACACTGAAGCTTTCTTT
>TRBV7-9|few|-|TRBJ1-1
CASSRQYTEAFF
TGTGCCAGCAGCCGACAATACACTGAAGCTTTCTTT
>TRBV5-4|-|TRBD2|TRBJ2-1
CASIGLAGDSYNEQFF
TGTGCCAGCATTGGACTAGCGGGAGACTCCTACAATGAGCAGTTCTTC
>TRBV5-4|-|-|TRBJ1-2
CASRSTGNYGYTF
TGTGCCAGCAGGTCTACAGGGAACTATGGCTACACCTTC
>TRBV28|once|-|TRBJ1-5
CASRGSSNQPQHF
TGTGCCAGTCGGGGGTCGAGCAATCAGCCCCAGCATTTT
>TRBV19|-|TRBD1|TRBJ1-1
CASSPLKHKTGGSEAFF
TGTGCCAGTAGTCCACTTAAGCACAAAACAGGGGGCTCTGAAGCTTTCTTT
>TRBV29-1|-|TRBD2|TRBJ2-3
CSVAGGGAGSTDTQYF
TGCAGCGTTGCGGGCGGGGGGGCCGGAAGCACAGATACGCAGTATTTT
>TRBV15|-|TRBD1|TRBJ1-5
CATSPGTGLNQPQHF
TGTGCCACCAGCCCCGGGACAGGGCTGAATCAGCCCCAGCATTTT
>TRBV9|-|TRBD2|TRBJ2-3
CASSVETGGDTQYF
TGTGCCAGCAGCGTAGAGACGGGAGGTGATACGCAGTATTTT
>TRBV5-5|-|-|TRBJ1-1
CASSLGAANTEAFF
TGTGCCAGCAGCTTGGGCGCGGCAAACACTGAAGCTTTCTTT
>TRBV15|-|TRBD1|TRBJ1-4
CATSRGGQNNEKLFF
TGTGCCACCAGCAGAGGGGGACAGAATAATGAAAAACTGTTTTTT
>TRBV19|-|-|TRBJ1-1
CASSVTPSRGNTEAFF
TGTGCCAGTAGTGTAACACCTAGCAGGGGGAACACTGAAGCTTTCTTT
>TRBV11-3|-|TRBD2|TRBJ2-1
CASSSGLVYNEQFF
TGTGCCAGCAGCTCGGGACTAGTATACAATGAGCAGTTCTTC
>TRBV6-4|-|TRBD1|TRBJ1-2
CASGPGQGYNYGYTF
TGTGCCAGCGGGCCGGGACAGGGATATAACTATGGCTACACCTTC
>TRBV7-2|-|-|TRBJ2-1
CASSLLGMTYNEQFF
TGTGCCAGCAGCTTACTCGGGATGACTTACAATGAGCAGTTCTTC
>TRBV19|-|TRBD1|TRBJ1-1
CASSPQGAWTEAFF
TGTGCCAGTAGTCCCCAGGGGGCTTGGACTGAAGCTTTCTTT
>TRBV28|-|-|TRBJ1-2
CASIISGGLNYGYTF
TGTGCCAGCATAATTAGCGGGGGTCTGAACTATGGCTACACCTTC